The present T cell receptor beta chain was sequenced within a study of CXCR3-negative and CXCR3-positive naive CD8 T cells. Study conclusions and caveats: Naive subsets expressed similar surface CD5; TRB CDR3 features served to infer TCR strength.

Worth noting for this clonotype: As yet, its antigen is unknown.

CD8+ T cell subsets were each sorted in triplicate, around 300,000 cells apiece. Through 5' RACE with UMI labels, the TRB cDNA libraries were prepared. For each CDR3 protein, TCRdb gives one entry from its re-call of the 5' RACE reads, without DNA. Its table records about 48,000 distinct CDR3 sequences. Per germline, CDR1 MDHEN and CDR2 SYDVKM. The CDR3 spans 12 residues. The chain combines TRBV28 with TRBJ2-7; TCRdb names TRBD2, which stays unverified in the absence of DNA. The sequence was obtained from a human donor in good health. Some clones in this sample may be carry-over from other donors' samples. Sequencing was performed on memory CD8+ T cells from blood. CDR3 residues: CASSPSRYEQYF.